This TCR beta chain was recovered during a study of T cells expressing NK-cell markers. Study information: Just one sequenced donor of eight was HCMV-seronegative, while seven were seropositive. Findings of the study overall: In a handful of donors, dominant CD3+CD56+NKG2C+ clones formed about 1.0-8% of CD8+ cells. Similarly, these clonotypes led the CD3+CD56-NKG2C+ fraction as well in a few donors.

On this clonotype: Antigen unknown.

TCR beta cDNA was generated via 5'RACE template switching incorporating UMIs. From the 5' RACE reads, TCRdb lists one entry per CDR3 protein and no DNA. The sample table sets out about 460,000 distinct CDR3 sequences. The CDR3 consists of 18 residues. CDR1 DFQATT and CDR2 SNEGSKA come from the germline V gene (reference sequence). The TCR originated in a woman between 45 and 65 years old in good health. This chain joins TRBV20-1 and TRBJ2-4; TCRdb selects TRBD2, and the lack of DNA leaves this call unchecked. Input material: blood T cells: a sorted CD56 or NKG2C T cell subset, CD4+ or CD8+ T cells, or bulk PBMC T cells (not recorded which). CDR3 sequence reads: CSARKGGSGRRGKNIQYF.